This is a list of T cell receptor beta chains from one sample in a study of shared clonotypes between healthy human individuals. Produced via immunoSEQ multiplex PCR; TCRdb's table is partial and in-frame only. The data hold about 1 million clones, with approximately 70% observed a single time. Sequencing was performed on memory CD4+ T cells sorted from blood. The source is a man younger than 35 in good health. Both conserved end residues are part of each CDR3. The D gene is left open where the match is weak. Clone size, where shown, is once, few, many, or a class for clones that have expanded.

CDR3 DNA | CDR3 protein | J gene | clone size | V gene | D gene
TGTGCCAGCAGCCAAGCAGGCAGGCCCCTACTCCTCGTGGGCAATGAGCAGTTCTTC | CASSQAGRPLLLVGNEQFF | TRBJ2-1 | - | TRBV14 | -
TGTGCCACCAGCAGAGCGGGGAGCGGGAACACTGAAGCTTTCTTT | CATSRAGSGNTEAFF | TRBJ1-1 | - | TRBV15 | -
TGTGCCAGCAGCCCTACAAGCGCGTCGGGGGCGTTTCGACCAAATGAGCAGTTCTTC | CASSPTSASGAFRPNEQFF | TRBJ2-1 | once | TRBV7-2 | -
TGTGCCAGTCTAAGCCGAACGAACACCGGGGAGCTGTTTTTT | CASLSRTNTGELFF | TRBJ2-2 | few | TRBV6-1 | -
TGCGCCAGCAGCTCGGGCAGGACCACAGATACGCAGTATTTT | CASSSGRTTDTQYF | TRBJ2-3 | - | TRBV5-1 | -
TGTGCCAGCTCCCCGGGAGAGGGGGGGCGAGGCTACACCTTC | CASSPGEGGRGYTF | TRBJ1-2 | - | TRBV6-5 | -
TGCGCCAGCAGCTTCTCGGGGGGAAGCTCCTACAATGAGCAGTTCTTC | CASSFSGGSSYNEQFF | TRBJ2-1 | - | TRBV5-1 | TRBD2
TGTGCCAGCAGTATCGGGACAGGCCCCTACGAGCAGTACTTC | CASSIGTGPYEQYF | TRBJ2-7 | - | TRBV6-1 | TRBD1
TGCGCCAGCAGCCCCGGGACTAGCGGGACGGTAGATACGCAGTATTTT | CASSPGTSGTVDTQYF | TRBJ2-3 | few | TRBV10-2 | TRBD2
TGTGCCAGCAGCATAGGGAACTCCTACGAGCAGTACTTC | CASSIGNSYEQYF | TRBJ2-7 | - | TRBV5-4 | -
TGTGCCTGGAGTGTAGGGCCAAGCCACACCTTC | CAWSVGPSHTF | TRBJ1-2 | - | TRBV30 | -
TGTGCCAGCAGCTTGGGTAGTTACCACGGGGAGCTGTTTTTT | CASSLGSYHGELFF | TRBJ2-2 | - | TRBV7-8 | -
TGTGCCAGCGTAGAGGGGATAGGCTACGAGCAGTACTTC | CASVEGIGYEQYF | TRBJ2-7 | - | TRBV28 | -
TGTGCCAGCAGTTTTGGTGAAGCTTTCTTT | CASSFGEAFF | TRBJ1-1 | - | TRBV2 | -
TGTGCCAGCTCACCATCGGGGGGTGCAACTAATGAAAAACTGTTTTTT | CASSPSGGATNEKLFF | TRBJ1-4 | - | TRBV18 | -
TGTGCCAGCATTCACAGCGACGGGTACGAGCAGTACTTC | CASIHSDGYEQYF | TRBJ2-7 | - | TRBV28 | -
TGTGCCTGGAGTGCAGACAGGGATGGGTCCTACGAGCAGTACTTC | CAWSADRDGSYEQYF | TRBJ2-7 | once | TRBV30 | TRBD1
TGTGCCAGCACCGAATTCGGACAGGGCGTCAATGGCTACACCTTC | CASTEFGQGVNGYTF | TRBJ1-2 | - | TRBV7-8 | TRBD1
TGTGCCAGCTCACCCCGGACAGGGGGGGTTTCACCCCTCCACTTT | CASSPRTGGVSPLHF | TRBJ1-6 | - | TRBV18 | TRBD1
TGTGCCAGTAGTACTAGCGGGGCCCCGGAGACCCAGTACTTC | CASSTSGAPETQYF | TRBJ2-5 | few | TRBV19 | TRBD2
TGTGCCAGCAGTGATGGGAGGGGCTCCTACGAGCAGTACTTC | CASSDGRGSYEQYF | TRBJ2-7 | - | TRBV2 | TRBD2
TGCAGCGTTGGCGGGACTAGCGGGAGAAGCAATGAGCAGTTCTTC | CSVGGTSGRSNEQFF | TRBJ2-1 | once | TRBV29-1 | TRBD2
TGTGCCAGCAGTGATGAGATCTATGGCTACACCTTC | CASSDEIYGYTF | TRBJ1-2 | few | TRBV25-1 | -
TGTGCCAGCAGTGAAGGGGTAGGGCTTACCGAAAAACTGTTTTTT | CASSEGVGLTEKLFF | TRBJ1-4 | - | TRBV6-1 | -
TGCAGCGTTGGCGGCCAGGGGCGCGAGCAGTACTTC | CSVGGQGREQYF | TRBJ2-7 | - | TRBV29-1 | -
TGCGCCAGCAGCGCAACTAGCGGGAGGGCGAATGAGCAGTTCTTC | CASSATSGRANEQFF | TRBJ2-1 | once | TRBV10-1 | TRBD2
TGCAGCGTTGGTATAGGCTACGAGCAGTACTTC | CSVGIGYEQYF | TRBJ2-7 | - | TRBV29-1 | -
TGTGCCAGCAGTGCGCAGGGTTACACTGAAGCTTTCTTT | CASSAQGYTEAFF | TRBJ1-1 | - | TRBV2 | -
TGTGCCATCAGGAGGGAGGGTTCAGGAAACACCATATATTTT | CAIRREGSGNTIYF | TRBJ1-3 | - | TRBV6-6 | -
TGTGCCAGCAGTTCCTGGGGACTCCAAGAGACCCAGTACTTC | CASSSWGLQETQYF | TRBJ2-5 | - | TRBV6-5 | -
TGTGCCAGCAGCTTAGAGGGGGGACAGCGGAGCTCCTACGAGCAGTACTTC | CASSLEGGQRSSYEQYF | TRBJ2-7 | - | TRBV7-9 | -
TGTGCCTGCGACAACCCGAGCCAAGAGACCCAGTACTTC | CACDNPSQETQYF | TRBJ2-5 | few | TRBV30 | -
TGTGCCAGCAGTCAAGAGGGCCACTATGGCTACACCTTC | CASSQEGHYGYTF | TRBJ1-2 | - | TRBV28 | -
TGTGCCAGCAACAACTTAGCGGGCTCCTACAATGAGCAGTTCTTC | CASNNLAGSYNEQFF | TRBJ2-1 | once | TRBV7-2 | TRBD2
TGTGCCAGCAGCAAACTAGCCTGGGGGGAGACCCAGTACTTC | CASSKLAWGETQYF | TRBJ2-5 | - | TRBV21-1 | -
TGCAGTGCTAGTGGCGTGAATGGCTACACCTTC | CSASGVNGYTF | TRBJ1-2 | once | TRBV20-1 | -
TGTGCCAGCAGCCGAACAGGGGGCGTCTATAATTCACCCCTCCACTTT | CASSRTGGVYNSPLHF | TRBJ1-6 | - | TRBV11-2 | TRBD1